The 24 T cell receptor beta chains presented below share a single source sample, sequenced in a study of T cell responses to AZD1222 COVID-19 vaccine. Libraries were prepared by immunoSEQ multiplex PCR; TCRdb keeps only in-frame clonotypes and omits some of them. In the table there are just under 95,000 clones, about nine tenths of which are singletons. Sequenced material: peripheral blood, taken on day 0 of AZD1222 vaccination. These receptors all come from an adult in good health.

The CDR3 here is CASSLGLGQGLYGYTF. CDR3 nucleotide sequence: TGTGCCAGCAGCTTGGGGCTTGGACAGGGCCTCTATGGCTACACCTTC. This chain links TRBV5-4 with TRBJ1-2; 8 bases match TRBD1. The V and J ends lost 0 bases and 4 bases, in that order; junction bases with no gene match: 8. This CDR3 comprises 16 residues. Germline assignment: CDR1 SGHNT and CDR2 YYREEE (reference sequence).

The V call is TRBV15, the J call TRBJ1-4; unclear D gene. The germline V gene has CDR1 LNHNV and CDR2 YYDKDF (reference sequence). This CDR3 comprises 16 residues. The ends were cut back, 0 bases at V and 8 bases at J, with 16 bases in the middle. The CDR3 nucleotides are TGTGCCACCAGCAGAGATCGAGCAAGGGATCGAGAAAAACTGTTTTTT. It codes for CATSRDRARDREKLFF. The variable domain in full, with the rest retrieved from reference TRBV15 and TRBJ1-4, is DAMVIQNPRYQVTQFGKPVTLSCSQTLNHNVMYWYQQKSSQAPKLLFHYYDKDFNNEADTPDNFQSRRPNTSFCFLDIRSPGLGDTAMYLCATSRDRARDREKLFFGSGTQLSVL.

The rearrangement uses TRBV2 and TRBJ1-5, with D possibly TRBD1 on 5 matching bases. Trimming removed 7 bases at V and 9 bases at J, with 19 bases between. CDR3 length equals 14 residues. Per the germline V gene, CDR1 is SNHLY and CDR2 is FYNNEI. CDR3 coding DNA: TGTGCCAGCAAAAGGGGAGGTATAGGTGGGCCCCAGCATTTT. This encodes CASKRGGIGGPQHF.

J is TRBJ1-1 and V is TRBV29-1; a possible D gene is TRBD1 (6 bases). Germline V gene data show CDR1 as SQVTM and CDR2 as ANQGSEA. CDR3 size: 14 residues. V was pared by 3 bases and J by 5 bases, with 16 bases between. The CDR3 nucleotides read TGCAGCGTTGACGGGAGCCAAGGGGGGACTGAAGCTTTCTTT. This codes for CSVDGSQGGTEAFF.

The chain combines TRBV30 with TRBJ2-7; D call uncertain. From germline, CDR1 is GTSNPN and CDR2 SVGIG (reference sequence). This CDR3 contains 12 residues. V gave up 2 bases and J gave up 0 bases, with 5 bases separating them. CDR3 DNA: TGTGCCTGGAGTCCTAGCTCCTACGAGCAGTACTTC. This codes for CAWSPSSYEQYF.

The chain uses TRBV19 and TRBJ2-3; D call uncertain. The CDR3 has 14 amino acids. Trimming removed 5 bases from V and 5 bases from J, with 14 bases in between. CDR1 is LNHDA, CDR2 SQIVND, per germline (reference sequence). In nucleotides, the CDR3 is TGTGCCAGTAGTCCCGGGTTACGGATAGATACGCAGTATTTT. Its translation is CASSPGLRIDTQYF.

The V call is TRBV5-4, the J call TRBJ1-2; TRBD1 matches at 7 bases. The germline V gene encodes CDR1 SGHNT and CDR2 YYREEE (reference sequence). The CDR3 spans 15 residues. V lost 2 bases to trimming and J lost 5 bases; unmatched junction nucleotides: 9. CDR3 residues: CASSFPGQQGYGYTF. As DNA, the CDR3 is TGTGCCAGCAGCTTCCCGGGACAGCAGGGGTATGGCTACACCTTC.

As DNA, the CDR3 is TGTGCCAGCAGTTTATCCGTGGGGCCCTACGAGCAGTACTTC. Protein product: CASSLSVGPYEQYF. V is TRBV27 and J is TRBJ2-7; D is perhaps TRBD1 (5 bases). V gave up 0 bases and J gave up 2 bases, with 8 bases separating them. The CDR3 consists of 14 residues. The germline V gene encodes CDR1 MNHEY and CDR2 SMNVEV (reference sequence).

V gene TRBV14 combines with J gene TRBJ2-3; 7 bases map to TRBD1. This CDR3 comprises 14 residues. V was clipped by 4 bases and J by 6 bases; unmatched bases: 7. Germline loops: CDR1 SGHDN, CDR2 FVKESK. CDR3 DNA sequence: TGTGCCAGCAGCCTCGGACAGGAGGCGGATACGCAGTATTTT. Translated, it gives CASSLGQEADTQYF.

V gene TRBV11-2 combines with J gene TRBJ2-1; D uncertain. There are 14 residues in the CDR3. Germline assignment: CDR1 SGHAT and CDR2 FQNNGV. Trimming cost V 1 base and J 3 bases, with 7 bases left between them. CDR3 nucleotides: TGTGCCAGCAGCTTAGCGGGCCGCTACAATGAGCAGTTCTTC. It specifies CASSLAGRYNEQFF.

The V call is TRBV2, the J call TRBJ1-3, with no clear D. This CDR3 has 14 residues. Trimming shortened V by 7 bases and J by 0 bases, and 10 bases separated the two germline ends. In germline, CDR1 is SNHLY, CDR2 FYNNEI. CDR3 region: CASKLGSSGNTIYF. The CDR3 nucleotides are TGTGCCAGCAAATTGGGGAGCTCTGGAAACACCATATATTTT.

A remark on this clone: The junction and the germline gene differ at one end; a read error may be behind it. The chain carries TRBV3-1 (or the pseudogene TRBV3-2) and TRBJ2-6; D possibly corresponds to TRBD1 (6 bases). This CDR3 contains 15 residues. The germline V gene encodes CDR1 LGHDT and CDR2 YNNKEL (reference sequence). The CDR3 is CASNQQGSGANVLTF. As DNA, the CDR3 is TGTGCCAGCAACCAACAGGGCTCCGGGGCCAACGTCCTGACTTTC.

This clone was found many times. This chain links TRBV10-2 with TRBJ2-7, with a weak D call TRBD1 (6 bases). CDR1 and CDR2 from the germline V gene are WSHSY and SAAADI. CDR3 size: 13 residues. Deletions cut 8 bases from V and 2 bases from J, with 13 bases between. The chain's CDR3 is CASGGQTTYEQYF. Written as DNA, the CDR3 is TGCGCCAGCGGAGGACAGACCACCTACGAGCAGTACTTC.

The genes are TRBV30 and TRBJ1-5; D possibly corresponds to TRBD1 (5 bases). In germline, CDR1 is GTSNPN, CDR2 SVGIG (reference sequence). V lost 5 bases, J lost 4 bases, and 15 bases lay in between. The CDR3 totals 14 residues. The DNA of the CDR3 is TGTGCCTGGCAGACAGCAAGTCTTAATCAGCCCCAGCATTTT. Its protein product is CAWQTASLNQPQHF.

The chain is built from TRBV28 and TRBJ1-1, with 7 bases fitting TRBD1. The CDR3 loop spans 13 amino acids. Germline CDR1 and CDR2: MDHEN and SYDVKM. Trimming cost V 3 bases and J 8 bases; bases outside gene matches: 6. The DNA for the CDR3 is TGTGCCAGCAGTTTGAGGGACAGCCGAGAAGCTTTCTTT. Translation: CASSLRDSREAFF.

The V and J genes are TRBV19 and TRBJ1-1; 11 bases agree with TRBD1. J gave up 5 bases and V 1 base, and 6 bases lay outside the gene matches. Germline CDR1 and CDR2: LNHDA and SQIVND (reference sequence). This CDR3 is 16 amino acids long. The CDR3 DNA sequence: TGTGCCAGTAGTATAGTAACAGGGACAGGGGGGACTGAAGCTTTCTTT. It specifies CASSIVTGTGGTEAFF.

This clone was seen once. V gene TRBV24-1 combines with J gene TRBJ2-3; no clear D. The CDR3 has 11 amino acids. The germline gives CDR1 KGHDR, CDR2 SFDVKD. The V end lost 3 bases, the J end lost 4 bases, and 1 base lay between the germline ends. In nucleotides, the CDR3 is TGTGCCACCAGTGATGCAGATACGCAGTATTTT. As protein: CATSDADTQYF.

V gene TRBV6-6 combines with J gene TRBJ1-2; D gene ambiguous. CDR3 length: 13 residues. Germline-derived CDR1 and CDR2 are MNHNY and SVGAGI (reference sequence). V was clipped by 3 bases and J by 4 bases, with 9 bases between them. CDR3 DNA: TGTGCCAGCAGTTATACGGGGATCTATGGCTACACCTTC. Encoded protein: CASSYTGIYGYTF.

V and J are TRBV5-1 and TRBJ2-7; the D gene could be TRBD1 or TRBD2 (5 bases each). This CDR3 has 16 amino acids. Deletions cut 5 bases from V and 2 bases from J, with 20 bases between. CDR1 and CDR2 (germline): SGHRS, YFSETQ. Here the CDR3 reads CASRRDGVSMTYEQYF. The CDR3 DNA reads TGCGCCAGCAGACGGGACGGAGTAAGCATGACCTACGAGCAGTACTTC.

This chain uses TRBV28 with TRBJ1-1; D remains ambiguous. Germline V gives CDR1 MDHEN, CDR2 SYDVKM. This CDR3 region has 13 residues. Between the trimmed V and J ends, which lost 6 bases and 5 bases, there was a span of 13 bases. CDR3 amino acids: CASRTPARTEAFF. The DNA for the CDR3 is TGTGCCAGCAGGACACCCGCCCGAACTGAAGCTTTCTTT.

The J gene is TRBJ1-4, the V gene TRBV19, with unresolved D. Per germline, CDR1 LNHDA and CDR2 SQIVND (reference sequence). The CDR3 is made up of 12 amino acids. The V gene lost 5 bases and the J gene lost 10 bases, with 11 bases spanning the gap. The CDR3 region is CASSPRLGKLFF. CDR3 bases: TGTGCCAGTAGTCCAAGGTTGGGAAAACTGTTTTTT.

The chain couples TRBV7-2 to TRBJ2-5; D may be TRBD1 (6 bases). Trimming took off 1 base at V and 0 bases at J, with 9 bases between the two ends. Germline V gives CDR1 SGHTA, CDR2 FQGNSA. The CDR3 has 15 residues. The CDR3 loop is CASSLDQGYQETQYF. The CDR3 nucleotides are TGTGCCAGCAGCTTAGATCAGGGGTACCAAGAGACCCAGTACTTC.

This chain uses TRBV30 with TRBJ1-4; 7 nucleotides match TRBD1. The trim removed 2 bases at V and 3 bases at J, leaving 6 bases unmatched. The V gene's germline CDR1 is GTSNPN and CDR2 SVGIG (reference sequence). This CDR3 contains 15 residues. The CDR3 DNA reads TGTGCCTGGAGTCCCAGACAGGGTGCTAATGAAAAACTGTTTTTT. It codes for CAWSPRQGANEKLFF.

The chain couples TRBV3-1 (or the pseudogene TRBV3-2) to TRBJ2-7; no firm D call. V lost 5 bases to trimming and J lost 5 bases, with 22 bases between them. CDR1 LGHDT and CDR2 YNNKEL come from the germline V gene (reference sequence). The CDR3 totals 16 residues. The CDR3 spells CASSLSRPIVLDEQYF. The DNA for the CDR3 is TGTGCCAGCAGCTTAAGTCGTCCCATCGTGTTAGACGAGCAGTACTTC.